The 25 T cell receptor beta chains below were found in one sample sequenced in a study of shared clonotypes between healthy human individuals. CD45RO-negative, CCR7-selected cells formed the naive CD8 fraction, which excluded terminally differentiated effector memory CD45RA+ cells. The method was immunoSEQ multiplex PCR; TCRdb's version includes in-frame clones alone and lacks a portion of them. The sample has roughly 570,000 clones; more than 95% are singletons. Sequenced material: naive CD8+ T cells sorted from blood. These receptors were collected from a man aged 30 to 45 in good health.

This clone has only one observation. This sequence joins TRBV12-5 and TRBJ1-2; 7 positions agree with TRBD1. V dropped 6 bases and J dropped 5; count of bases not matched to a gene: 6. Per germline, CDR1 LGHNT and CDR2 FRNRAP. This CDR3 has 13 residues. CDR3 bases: TGTGCTAGTGGGTCGGGACAGTTGTATGGCTACACCTTC. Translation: CASGSGQLYGYTF.

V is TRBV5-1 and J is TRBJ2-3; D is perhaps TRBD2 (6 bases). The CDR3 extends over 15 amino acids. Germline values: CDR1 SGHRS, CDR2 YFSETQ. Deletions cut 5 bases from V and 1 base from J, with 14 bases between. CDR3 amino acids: CASRPSVGGTDTQYF. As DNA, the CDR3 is TGCGCCAGCAGGCCTAGCGTCGGGGGCACAGATACGCAGTATTTT.

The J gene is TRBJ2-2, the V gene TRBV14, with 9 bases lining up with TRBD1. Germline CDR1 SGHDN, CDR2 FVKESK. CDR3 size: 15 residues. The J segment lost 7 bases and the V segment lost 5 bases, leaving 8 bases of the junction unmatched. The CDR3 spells CASSKTGGYNGELFF. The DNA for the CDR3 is TGTGCCAGCAGCAAAACAGGGGGCTACAACGGGGAGCTGTTTTTT.

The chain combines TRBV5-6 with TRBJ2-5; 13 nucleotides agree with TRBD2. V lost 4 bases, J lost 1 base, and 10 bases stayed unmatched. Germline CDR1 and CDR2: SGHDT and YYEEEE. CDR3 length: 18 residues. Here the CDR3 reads CASSPGLAGAGLQETQYF. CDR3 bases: TGTGCCAGCAGCCCTGGACTAGCGGGAGCGGGGCTCCAAGAGACCCAGTACTTC.

The CDR3 bases are TGTGCCAGCACCTCGTTTCTCCTTAATGAGCAGTTCTTC. It translates to CASTSFLLNEQFF. This chain links TRBV27 with TRBJ2-1; no clear D gene. The germline V gene has CDR1 MNHEY and CDR2 SMNVEV (reference sequence). CDR3 length: 13 amino acids. V was cut by 7 bases and J by 7 bases, with 14 bases left in between.

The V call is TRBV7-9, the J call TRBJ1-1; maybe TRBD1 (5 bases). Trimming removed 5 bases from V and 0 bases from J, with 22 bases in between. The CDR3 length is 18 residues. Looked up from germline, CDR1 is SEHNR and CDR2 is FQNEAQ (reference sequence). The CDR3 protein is CASSHPRRQSLMNTEAFF. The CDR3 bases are TGTGCCAGCAGCCACCCTCGCAGACAGAGCCTCATGAACACTGAAGCTTTCTTT.

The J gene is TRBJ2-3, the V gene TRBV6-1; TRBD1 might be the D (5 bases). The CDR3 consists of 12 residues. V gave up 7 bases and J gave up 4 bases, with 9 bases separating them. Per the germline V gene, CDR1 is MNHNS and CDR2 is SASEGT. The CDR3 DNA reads TGTGCCAGCAATGACAGACCAGATACGCAGTATTTT. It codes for CASNDRPDTQYF.

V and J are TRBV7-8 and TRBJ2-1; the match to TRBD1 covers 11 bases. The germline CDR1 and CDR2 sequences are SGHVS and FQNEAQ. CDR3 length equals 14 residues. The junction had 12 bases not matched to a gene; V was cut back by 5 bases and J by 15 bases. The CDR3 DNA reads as TGTGCCAGCAGCGGGGACAGGGGGGCCAGGAGTCCGTTCTTC. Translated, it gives CASSGDRGARSPFF.

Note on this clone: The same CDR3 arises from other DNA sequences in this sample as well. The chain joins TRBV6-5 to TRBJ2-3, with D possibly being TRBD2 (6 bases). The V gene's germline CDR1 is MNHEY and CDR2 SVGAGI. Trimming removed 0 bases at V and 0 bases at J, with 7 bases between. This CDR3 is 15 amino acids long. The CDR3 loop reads CASSYSSGSTDTQYF. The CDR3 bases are TGTGCCAGCAGTTACTCTAGCGGTAGCACAGATACGCAGTATTTT.

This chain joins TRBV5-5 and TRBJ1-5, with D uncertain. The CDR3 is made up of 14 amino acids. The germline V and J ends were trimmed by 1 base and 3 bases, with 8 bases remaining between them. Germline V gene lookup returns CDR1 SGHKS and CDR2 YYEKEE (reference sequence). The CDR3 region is CASSLSPYNQPQHF. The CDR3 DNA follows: TGTGCCAGCAGCTTGAGTCCCTACAATCAGCCCCAGCATTTT.

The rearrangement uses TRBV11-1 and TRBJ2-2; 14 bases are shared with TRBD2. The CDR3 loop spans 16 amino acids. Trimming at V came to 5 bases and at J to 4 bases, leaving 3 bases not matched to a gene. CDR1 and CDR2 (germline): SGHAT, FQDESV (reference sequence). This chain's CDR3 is CASSPGLAGGTGELFF. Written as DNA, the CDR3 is TGTGCCAGCAGCCCTGGACTAGCGGGAGGCACCGGGGAGCTGTTTTTT.

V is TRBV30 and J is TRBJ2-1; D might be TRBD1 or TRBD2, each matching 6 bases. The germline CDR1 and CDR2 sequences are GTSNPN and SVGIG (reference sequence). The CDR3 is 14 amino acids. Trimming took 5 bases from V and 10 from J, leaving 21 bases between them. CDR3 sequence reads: CAWCQGLAAGEQFF. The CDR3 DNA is TGTGCCTGGTGCCAGGGGCTCGCCGCGGGGGAGCAGTTCTTC.

CDR3 DNA sequence: TGTGCCAGCAGCCTCACCCGGGGAGCTGAGCAGTTCTTC. It encodes CASSLTRGAEQFF. The chain recombines TRBV7-6 with TRBJ2-1; D may be TRBD2 (5 bases). The V and J ends lost 5 bases and 9 bases respectively, with 14 bases between them. CDR3 length: 13 residues. Germline V lookup: CDR1 SGHVS, CDR2 FNYEAQ.

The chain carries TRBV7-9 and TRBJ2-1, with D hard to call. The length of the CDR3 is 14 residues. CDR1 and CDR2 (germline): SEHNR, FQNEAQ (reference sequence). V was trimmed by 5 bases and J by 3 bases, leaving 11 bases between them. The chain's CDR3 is CASSAGPNYNEQFF. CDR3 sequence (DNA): TGTGCCAGCAGCGCCGGGCCTAACTACAATGAGCAGTTCTTC.

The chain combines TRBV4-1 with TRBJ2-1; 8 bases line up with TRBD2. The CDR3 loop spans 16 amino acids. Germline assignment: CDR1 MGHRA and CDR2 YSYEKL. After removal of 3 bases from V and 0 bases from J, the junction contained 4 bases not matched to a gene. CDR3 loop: CASSQRTSLSYNEQFF. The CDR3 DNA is TGCGCCAGCAGCCAGAGGACTAGCCTCTCCTACAATGAGCAGTTCTTC.

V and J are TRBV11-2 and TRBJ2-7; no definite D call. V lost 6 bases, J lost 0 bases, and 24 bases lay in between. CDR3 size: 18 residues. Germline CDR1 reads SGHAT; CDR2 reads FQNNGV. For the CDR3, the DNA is TGTGCCAGCAGGCCCGTCTCCGGTAGTCACAGACTCTCCTACGAGCAGTACTTC. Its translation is CASRPVSGSHRLSYEQYF.

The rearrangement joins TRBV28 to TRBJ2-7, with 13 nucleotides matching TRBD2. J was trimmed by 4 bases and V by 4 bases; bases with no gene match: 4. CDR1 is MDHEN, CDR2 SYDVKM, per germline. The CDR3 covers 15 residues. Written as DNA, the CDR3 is TGTGCCAGCAGTTCCGGGACTAGCGGGACGTACGAGCAGTACTTC. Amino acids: CASSSGTSGTYEQYF.

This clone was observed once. Here the CDR3 reads CASRQSGDTQYF. The DNA of the CDR3 is TGTGCCAGTAGGCAAAGCGGGGATACGCAGTATTTT. The chain carries TRBV19 and TRBJ2-3; possible D gene TRBD2, 6 bases. This CDR3 is 12 amino acids long. Looked up from germline, CDR1 is LNHDA and CDR2 is SQIVND (reference sequence). The V and J ends lost 6 bases and 6 bases respectively, with 10 bases between them.

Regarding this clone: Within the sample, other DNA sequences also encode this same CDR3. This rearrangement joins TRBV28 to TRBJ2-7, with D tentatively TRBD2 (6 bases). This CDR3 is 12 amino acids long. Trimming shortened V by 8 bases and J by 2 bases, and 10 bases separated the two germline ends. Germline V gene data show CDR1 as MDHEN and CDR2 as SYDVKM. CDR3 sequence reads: CASRDLTYEQYF. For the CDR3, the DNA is TGTGCCAGCCGGGACTTGACCTACGAGCAGTACTTC.

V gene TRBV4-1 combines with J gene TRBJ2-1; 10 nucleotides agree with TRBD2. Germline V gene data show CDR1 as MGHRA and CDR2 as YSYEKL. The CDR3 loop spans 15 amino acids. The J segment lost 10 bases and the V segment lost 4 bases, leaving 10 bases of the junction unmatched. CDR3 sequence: CASSLQAGGPKEQFF. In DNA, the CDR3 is TGCGCCAGCAGCCTCCAAGCGGGAGGGCCAAAGGAGCAGTTCTTC.

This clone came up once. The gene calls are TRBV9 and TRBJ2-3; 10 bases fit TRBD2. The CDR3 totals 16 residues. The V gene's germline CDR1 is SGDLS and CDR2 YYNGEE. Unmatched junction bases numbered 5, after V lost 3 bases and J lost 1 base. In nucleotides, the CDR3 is TGTGCCAGCAGCGGGACTAGCGGACGGGGCACAGATACGCAGTATTTT. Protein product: CASSGTSGRGTDTQYF.

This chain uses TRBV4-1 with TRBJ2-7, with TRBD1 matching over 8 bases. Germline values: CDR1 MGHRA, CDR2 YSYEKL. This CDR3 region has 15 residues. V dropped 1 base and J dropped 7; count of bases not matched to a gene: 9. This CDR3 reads CASSQVNRGSEEQYF. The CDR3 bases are TGCGCCAGCAGCCAAGTTAACAGGGGGTCGGAAGAGCAGTACTTC.

CDR3 residues: CASSPLDRGSTDTQYF. CDR3 bases: TGTGCCAGCAGCCCACTGGACAGGGGCAGCACAGATACGCAGTATTTT. V is TRBV28 and J is TRBJ2-3; 9 nucleotides agree with TRBD1. The junction had 7 bases not matched to a gene; V was cut back by 6 bases and J by 0 bases. This CDR3 has 16 residues. Germline V gives CDR1 MDHEN, CDR2 SYDVKM.

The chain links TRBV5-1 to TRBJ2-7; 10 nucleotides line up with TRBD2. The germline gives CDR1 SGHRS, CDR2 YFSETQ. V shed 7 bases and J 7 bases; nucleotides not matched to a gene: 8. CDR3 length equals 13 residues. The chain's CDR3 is CASQGNSGREQYF. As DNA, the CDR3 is TGCGCCAGCCAGGGAAATAGCGGGAGGGAGCAGTACTTC.

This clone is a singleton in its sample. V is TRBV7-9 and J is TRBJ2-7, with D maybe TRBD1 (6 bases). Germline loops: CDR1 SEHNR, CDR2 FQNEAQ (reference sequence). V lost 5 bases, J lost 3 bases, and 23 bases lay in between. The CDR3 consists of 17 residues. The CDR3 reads CASSPTPLGQPNYEQYF. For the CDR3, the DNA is TGTGCCAGCAGCCCCACTCCCCTCGGACAGCCGAACTACGAGCAGTACTTC.